These T cell receptor beta chains were read from a single sample in a study of T cell responses to AZD1222 COVID-19 vaccine. Data came from immunoSEQ multiplex PCR; TCRdb stores just in-frame clones and leaves some out. The repertoire holds around 120,000 clones, approximately 88% seen once, with 18% in the top ten. Sequenced material: peripheral blood, taken on day 0 of MenACWY control vaccination. These receptors were obtained from an adult in good health. Both conserved end residues are part of each CDR3.

j_call v_call cdr3_aa
TRBJ2-1 TRBV27 CASSRAASGSRNEQFF
TRBJ2-7 TRBV10-2 CASSNRGVEQYF
TRBJ1-1 TRBV10-3 CAISESVGAPGGTEAFF
TRBJ1-5 TRBV6-5 CASSYAGQGQPQHF
TRBJ2-7 TRBV5-1 CASTTLAGGSHEQYF
TRBJ1-1 TRBV4-2 CASSQGGQGNTEAFF
TRBJ2-1 TRBV19 CASSIDFWGNNEQFF
TRBJ2-1 TRBV5-1 CASSLLAGGSYNEQFF
TRBJ1-5 TRBV6-1 CASSEAAASRHQPQHF
TRBJ2-3 TRBV27 CASSLYLAGPTDTQYF
TRBJ1-2 TRBV18 CASSPGTGAVGYTF
TRBJ2-2 TRBV5-1 CASSPGTGGRRRAGELFF
TRBJ2-3 TRBV7-3 CASSSESRSSSLYF